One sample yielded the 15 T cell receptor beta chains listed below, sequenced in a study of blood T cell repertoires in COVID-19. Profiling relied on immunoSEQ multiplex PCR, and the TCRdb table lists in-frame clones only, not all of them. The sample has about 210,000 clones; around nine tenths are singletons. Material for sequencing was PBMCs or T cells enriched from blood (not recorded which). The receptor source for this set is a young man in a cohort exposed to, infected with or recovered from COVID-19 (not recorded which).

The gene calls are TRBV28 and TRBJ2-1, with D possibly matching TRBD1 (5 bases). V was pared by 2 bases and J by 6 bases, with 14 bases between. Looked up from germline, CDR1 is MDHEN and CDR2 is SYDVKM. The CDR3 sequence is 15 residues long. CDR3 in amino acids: CASSLGQGQGNEQFF. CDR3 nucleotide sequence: TGTGCCAGCAGTTTAGGGCAGGGTCAAGGCAATGAGCAGTTCTTC.

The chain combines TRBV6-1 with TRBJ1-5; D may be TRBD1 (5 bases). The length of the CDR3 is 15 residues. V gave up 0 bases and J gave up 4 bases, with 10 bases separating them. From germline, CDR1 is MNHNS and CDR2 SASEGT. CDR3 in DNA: TGTGCCAGCAGTGAAGCAGGGGCTCGGAATCAGCCCCAGCATTTT. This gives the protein CASSEAGARNQPQHF.

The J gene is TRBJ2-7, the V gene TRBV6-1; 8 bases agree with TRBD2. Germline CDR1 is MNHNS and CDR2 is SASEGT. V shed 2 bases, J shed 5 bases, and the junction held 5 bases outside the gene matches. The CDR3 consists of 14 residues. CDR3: CASSESGSLNEQYF. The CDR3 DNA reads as TGTGCCAGCAGTGAAAGCGGGAGCCTCAACGAGCAGTACTTC.

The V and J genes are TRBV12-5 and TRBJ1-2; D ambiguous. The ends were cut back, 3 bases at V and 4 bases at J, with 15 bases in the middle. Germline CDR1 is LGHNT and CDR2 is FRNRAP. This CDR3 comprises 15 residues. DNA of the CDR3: TGTGCTAGTGGTTTCGGCGGGATGGGCGGCTATGGCTACACCTTC. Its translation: CASGFGGMGGYGYTF.

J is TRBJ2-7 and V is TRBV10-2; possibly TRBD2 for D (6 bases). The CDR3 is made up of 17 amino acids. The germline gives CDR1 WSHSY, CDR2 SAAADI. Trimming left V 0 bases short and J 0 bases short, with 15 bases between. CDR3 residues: CASSESGGEGRSYEQYF. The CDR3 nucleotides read TGCGCCAGCAGTGAGTCGGGGGGTGAGGGCCGCTCCTACGAGCAGTACTTC.

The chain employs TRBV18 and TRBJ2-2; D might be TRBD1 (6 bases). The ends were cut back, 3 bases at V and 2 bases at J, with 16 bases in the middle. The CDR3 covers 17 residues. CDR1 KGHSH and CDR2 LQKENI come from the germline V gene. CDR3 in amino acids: CASSPYRDKINTGELFF. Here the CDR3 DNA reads TGTGCCAGCTCACCTTATAGGGACAAAATAAACACCGGGGAGCTGTTTTTT. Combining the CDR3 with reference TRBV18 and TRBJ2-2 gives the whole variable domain NAGVMQNPRHLVRRRGQEARLRCSPMKGHSHVYWYRQLPEEGLKFMVYLQKENIIDESGMPKERFSAEFPKEGPSILRIQQVVRGDSAAYFCASSPYRDKINTGELFFGEGSRLTVL.

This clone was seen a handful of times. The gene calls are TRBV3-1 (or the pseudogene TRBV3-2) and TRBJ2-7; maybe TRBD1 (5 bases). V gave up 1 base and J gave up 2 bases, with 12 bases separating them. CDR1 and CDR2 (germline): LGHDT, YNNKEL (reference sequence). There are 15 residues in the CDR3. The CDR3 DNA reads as TGTGCCAGCAGCCAAGTAATAACGGACACCTACGAGCAGTACTTC. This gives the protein CASSQVITDTYEQYF.

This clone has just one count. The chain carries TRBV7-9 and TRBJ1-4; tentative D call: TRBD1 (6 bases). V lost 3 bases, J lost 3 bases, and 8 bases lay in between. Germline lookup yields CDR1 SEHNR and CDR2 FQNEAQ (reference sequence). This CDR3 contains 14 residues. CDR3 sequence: CASSLGHSNEKLFF. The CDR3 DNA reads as TGTGCCAGCAGCTTGGGACACTCTAATGAAAAACTGTTTTTT.

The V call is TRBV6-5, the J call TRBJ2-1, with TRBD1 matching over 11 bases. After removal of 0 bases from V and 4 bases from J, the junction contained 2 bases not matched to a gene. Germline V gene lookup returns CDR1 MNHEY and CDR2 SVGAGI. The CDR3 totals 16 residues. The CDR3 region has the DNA TGTGCCAGCAGTTACTCCGGGACAGGGGGGTACAATGAGCAGTTCTTC. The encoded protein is CASSYSGTGGYNEQFF.

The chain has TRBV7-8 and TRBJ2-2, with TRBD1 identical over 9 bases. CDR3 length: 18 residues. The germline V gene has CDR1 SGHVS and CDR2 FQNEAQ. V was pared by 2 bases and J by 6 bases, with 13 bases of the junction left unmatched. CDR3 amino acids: CASSLPKQGAHNPGELFF. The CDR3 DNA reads TGTGCCAGCAGCTTACCTAAACAGGGGGCGCATAATCCCGGGGAGCTGTTTTTT.

CDR3: CASARTGGKWQPQHF. DNA of the CDR3: TGCGCCAGCGCTCGGACAGGGGGCAAGTGGCAGCCCCAGCATTTT. The chain employs TRBV23-1 and TRBJ1-5; 11 bases map to TRBD1. TRBV23-1 is noted as an ORF with a role that remains uncertain. The junction had 10 bases not matched to a gene; V was cut back by 8 bases and J by 7 bases. There are 15 residues in the CDR3.

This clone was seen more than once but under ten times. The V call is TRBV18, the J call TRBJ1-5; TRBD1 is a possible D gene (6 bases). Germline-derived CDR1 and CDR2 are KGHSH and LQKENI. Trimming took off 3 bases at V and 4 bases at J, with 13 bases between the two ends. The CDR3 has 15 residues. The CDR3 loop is CASSPNTGKNQPQHF. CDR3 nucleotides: TGTGCCAGCTCACCTAACACAGGGAAGAATCAGCCCCAGCATTTT.

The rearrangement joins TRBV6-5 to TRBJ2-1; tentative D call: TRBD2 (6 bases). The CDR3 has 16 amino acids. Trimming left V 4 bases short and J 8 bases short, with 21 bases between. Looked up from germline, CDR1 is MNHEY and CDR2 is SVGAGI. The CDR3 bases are TGTGCCAGCAGTTTGTTAGCGGTTCCCCGGGCCTATGAGCAGTTCTTC. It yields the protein CASSLLAVPRAYEQFF.

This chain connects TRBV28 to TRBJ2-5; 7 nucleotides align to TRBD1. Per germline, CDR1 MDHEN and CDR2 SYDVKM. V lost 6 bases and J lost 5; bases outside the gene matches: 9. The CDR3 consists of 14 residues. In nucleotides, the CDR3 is TGTGCCAGCAGGCCGAACGGACAGGAGGAGACCCAGTACTTC. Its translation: CASRPNGQEETQYF.

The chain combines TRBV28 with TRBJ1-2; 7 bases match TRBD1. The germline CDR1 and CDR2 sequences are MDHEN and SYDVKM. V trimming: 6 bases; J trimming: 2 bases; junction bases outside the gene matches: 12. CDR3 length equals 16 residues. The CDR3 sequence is CASSNPRQGFNYGYTF. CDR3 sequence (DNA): TGTGCCAGCAGCAATCCTCGACAGGGCTTCAACTATGGCTACACCTTC.